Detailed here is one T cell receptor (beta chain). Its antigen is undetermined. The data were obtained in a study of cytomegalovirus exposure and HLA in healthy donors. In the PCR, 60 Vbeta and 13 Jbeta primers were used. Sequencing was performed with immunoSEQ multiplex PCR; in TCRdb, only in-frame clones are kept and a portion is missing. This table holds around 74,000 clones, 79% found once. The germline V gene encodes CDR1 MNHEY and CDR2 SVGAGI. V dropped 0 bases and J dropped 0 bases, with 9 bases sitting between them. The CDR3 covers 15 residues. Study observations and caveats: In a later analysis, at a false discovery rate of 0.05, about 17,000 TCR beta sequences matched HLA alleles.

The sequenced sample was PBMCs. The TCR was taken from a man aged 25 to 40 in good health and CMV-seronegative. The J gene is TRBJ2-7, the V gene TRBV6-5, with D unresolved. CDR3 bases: TGTGCCAGCAGTTACTCGACTCCCCGCTCCTACGAGCAGTACTTC. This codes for CASSYSTPRSYEQYF.